Following are 28 T cell receptor beta chains from one sample sequenced in a study of blood T cell repertoires in COVID-19. Some clones are missing from TCRdb's copy, which holds only in-frame ones; the method was immunoSEQ multiplex PCR. The table has under 250,000 clones, about nine tenths seen once; the top ten hold roughly 2.6%. Sample: peripheral blood. Receptor source: a man aged 30 to 39 with COVID-19, enrolled during active disease.

The chain joins TRBV9 to TRBJ2-3; the D gene is possibly TRBD1 (8 bases). V lost 2 bases to trimming and J lost 3 bases, with 13 bases between them. The CDR3 loop spans 15 amino acids. Germline V gives CDR1 SGDLS, CDR2 YYNGEE. The CDR3 DNA follows: TGTGCCAGCAGCGTCACAGGGGGAGGGACAGATACGCAGTATTTT. Its translation is CASSVTGGGTDTQYF.

This chain uses TRBV12-3 or TRBV12-4 with TRBJ2-7; D uncertain. There are 11 residues in the CDR3. V lost 3 bases to trimming and J lost 9 bases, with 9 bases between them. CDR3 sequence reads: CASSFRETQYF. The CDR3 coding sequence is TGTGCCAGCAGTTTTAGAGAAACGCAGTACTTC.

The rearrangement uses TRBV6-5 and TRBJ1-5, with TRBD1 matching over 7 bases. The V gene's germline CDR1 is MNHEY and CDR2 SVGAGI. V lost 3 bases and J lost 7; bases outside the gene matches: 9. CDR3 size: 15 residues. This chain's CDR3 is CASSYDRALEQPQHF. CDR3 coding DNA: TGTGCCAGCAGTTATGACAGGGCCTTGGAGCAGCCCCAGCATTTT.

The chain employs TRBV5-4 and TRBJ2-7; a weak D match, TRBD2 (6 bases). CDR1 is SGHNT and CDR2 is YYREEE in the germline V gene (reference sequence). Trimming stripped 1 base from V and 2 bases from J, with 22 bases between. The CDR3 spans 18 residues. CDR3 sequence reads: CASSLWLYAAEGPYEQYF. Here the CDR3 DNA reads TGTGCCAGCAGCTTGTGGTTATATGCAGCGGAGGGGCCCTACGAGCAGTACTTC.

The chain uses TRBV19 and TRBJ2-2, with D tentatively TRBD1 (6 bases). The CDR3 is made up of 14 amino acids. Germline CDR1 is LNHDA and CDR2 is SQIVND (reference sequence). V lost 10 bases to trimming and J lost 0 bases, with 12 bases between them. The CDR3 protein is CATPTGPNTGELFF. The DNA of the CDR3 is TGTGCCACCCCGACAGGCCCGAACACCGGGGAGCTGTTTTTT.

The chain has TRBV6-2 or TRBV6-3 and TRBJ2-3; no firm D call. Germline CDR1 MNHEY, CDR2 SVGEGT. The CDR3 is 13 residues long. V lost 6 bases and J 4 bases, leaving 11 bases between the germline ends. CDR3 in amino acids: CASSPTAPDTQYF. CDR3 nucleotide sequence: TGTGCCAGCAGCCCCACCGCGCCAGATACGCAGTATTTT.

This chain connects TRBV28 to TRBJ1-1, with TRBD1 matching 11 bases. With V trimmed by 8 bases and J by 4 bases, 6 bases remained unmatched. This CDR3 comprises 14 residues. Germline assignment: CDR1 MDHEN and CDR2 SYDVKM. This CDR3 reads CASSYGTGGTEAFF. The CDR3 coding sequence is TGTGCCAGCTCATACGGGACAGGGGGCACTGAAGCTTTCTTT.

The J gene is TRBJ2-7, the V gene TRBV6-5; a weak D match, TRBD2 (5 bases). Germline V CDR1 and CDR2: MNHEY, SVGAGI. V lost 8 bases and J 7 bases, leaving 18 bases between the germline ends. The CDR3 has 13 amino acids. The CDR3, as DNA: TGTGCCAGCCTCTTGGACGGACTCGGGGAGCAGTACTTC. It codes for CASLLDGLGEQYF.

The chain uses TRBV19 and TRBJ2-4; 10 nucleotides line up with TRBD2. The CDR3 sequence is 15 residues long. V was pared by 5 bases and J by 5 bases, with 6 bases of the junction left unmatched. Germline V lookup: CDR1 LNHDA, CDR2 SQIVND (reference sequence). DNA for the CDR3: TGTGCCAGTAGTGTTCTAGCGGGAGTGCAAAACATTCAGTACTTC. This encodes CASSVLAGVQNIQYF.

This chain links TRBV12-5 with TRBJ1-1, with 8 bases aligning to TRBD1. Unmatched junction bases numbered 7, after V lost 7 bases and J lost 3 bases. CDR3 length: 14 amino acids. Germline V gene data show CDR1 as LGHNT and CDR2 as FRNRAP. In DNA, the CDR3 is TGTGCTAGTGCCGCAGGGGGCGCTGACACTGAAGCTTTCTTT. Translating it yields CASAAGGADTEAFF.

V is TRBV6-5 and J is TRBJ2-7; a possible D gene is TRBD1 (5 bases). The CDR3 length is 14 residues. Trimming removed 2 bases at V and 1 base at J, with 9 bases between. From germline, CDR1 is MNHEY and CDR2 SVGAGI. In DNA form, the CDR3 reads TGTGCCAGCAGTTACGCCACAGGTTCCTACGAGCAGTACTTC. Its protein is CASSYATGSYEQYF.

CDR3 loop: CASSLAQGENTEAFF. CDR3 DNA: TGTGCCAGCAGCTTAGCCCAGGGGGAGAACACTGAAGCTTTCTTT. V and J are TRBV7-9 and TRBJ1-1, with 7 positions matching TRBD1. The trim removed 0 bases at V and 1 base at J, leaving 2 bases unmatched. This CDR3 has 15 residues. The germline V gene has CDR1 SEHNR and CDR2 FQNEAQ (reference sequence).

The rearrangement uses TRBV6-5 and TRBJ2-7, with 9 bases identical to TRBD2. Per the germline V gene, CDR1 is MNHEY and CDR2 is SVGAGI. V shed 5 bases and J 6 bases; nucleotides not matched to a gene: 11. The CDR3 consists of 15 residues. CDR3 region: CASSTRRGRAAEQYF. CDR3 coding DNA: TGTGCCAGCAGTACCCGTCGCGGGAGGGCCGCCGAGCAGTACTTC.

V is TRBV6-5 and J is TRBJ2-7, with TRBD2 as a possible D gene (6 bases). This CDR3 is 15 amino acids long. Germline V gives CDR1 MNHEY, CDR2 SVGAGI. The V end was cut by 11 bases, the J end by 2 bases, with 22 bases between. Here the CDR3 reads CASRTPFSGTYEQYF. For the CDR3, the DNA is TGTGCCTCCCGAACCCCTTTTAGCGGCACCTACGAGCAGTACTTC.

CDR3 in DNA: TGCGCCAGCAGCCCGAGCAGTAGAGGGCTAACCTCCTACGAGCAGTACTTC. This sequence encodes CASSPSSRGLTSYEQYF. The chain joins TRBV4-1 to TRBJ2-7, with D perhaps TRBD2 (5 bases). Deletions cut 4 bases from V and 0 bases from J, with 19 bases between. Germline V CDR1 and CDR2: MGHRA, YSYEKL. The length of the CDR3 is 17 residues.

This chain connects TRBV5-5 to TRBJ1-1; D perhaps matches TRBD1 (6 bases). V was pared by 0 bases and J by 1 base, with 10 bases between. Germline CDR1 reads SGHKS; CDR2 reads YYEKEE (reference sequence). This CDR3 comprises 15 residues. CDR3 in DNA: TGTGCCAGCAGCTTGGGACAGGTGGGGAACACTGAAGCTTTCTTT. This gives the protein CASSLGQVGNTEAFF.

J is TRBJ2-7 and V is TRBV7-3; D not certain. CDR3 length: 14 residues. V was shortened by 2 bases and J by 0 bases, with 8 bases between the two germline ends. Per germline, CDR1 SGHTA and CDR2 FQGTGA. CDR3 residues: CASSLYADSYEQYF. DNA for the CDR3: TGTGCCAGCAGCTTATATGCAGACTCCTACGAGCAGTACTTC. Supplemented by reference TRBV7-3 and TRBJ2-7, the full variable domain reads GAGVSQTPSNKVTEKGKYVELRCDPISGHTALYWYRQSLGQGPEFLIYFQGTGAADDSGLPNDRFFAVRPEGSVSTLKIQRTERGDSAVYLCASSLYADSYEQYFGPGTRLTVT.

This clone was found a few times. The CDR3 protein is CASSYDDRGYNEQFF. As DNA, the CDR3 is TGTGCCAGCAGTTACGACGACAGGGGATACAATGAGCAGTTCTTC. This rearrangement joins TRBV6-5 to TRBJ2-1, with TRBD1 matching 8 bases. The germline gives CDR1 MNHEY, CDR2 SVGAGI. The CDR3 runs to 15 residues. The V and J ends lost 2 bases and 4 bases, in that order; junction bases with no gene match: 4.

To note about this clone: A read error may produce the germline difference seen at one junction end. The J gene is TRBJ1-1, the V gene TRBV19; TRBD1 is a possible D gene (5 bases). The CDR3 sequence is 13 residues long. Per germline, CDR1 LNHDA and CDR2 SQIVND (reference sequence). The CDR3 here is CASSSTARPLIGF. CDR3 coding DNA: TGTGCCAGTAGTTCGACAGCCAGGCCTTTAATAGGTTTT. Full variable domain (outside the CDR3, taken from reference TRBV19 and TRBJ1-1): DGGITQSPKYLFRKEGQNVTLSCEQNLNHDAMYWYRQDPGQGLRLIYYSQIVNDFQKGDIAEGYSVSREKKESFPLTVTSAQKNPTAFYLCASSSTARPLIGFGQGTRLTVV.

The V call is TRBV5-4, the J call TRBJ2-3; 10 bases line up with TRBD1. The CDR3 is 14 residues long. Losses at the gene ends were 4 bases for V and 5 bases for J; bases not matched to a gene: 4. In germline, CDR1 is SGHNT, CDR2 YYREEE (reference sequence). CDR3 DNA: TGTGCCAGCAGCCCGGGACAGGGGATAGATACGCAGTATTTT. Translating gives CASSPGQGIDTQYF.

V usage is TRBV7-8 and J usage is TRBJ1-3, with D maybe TRBD1 (6 bases). The CDR3 consists of 13 residues. In germline, CDR1 is SGHVS, CDR2 FQNEAQ. The V end lost 5 bases, the J end lost 5 bases, and 10 bases lay between the germline ends. The DNA of the CDR3 is TGTGCCAGCAGCGACGGACAGCGAAACACCATATATTTT. Amino acid sequence: CASSDGQRNTIYF.

The chain links TRBV2 to TRBJ1-1, with a tentative D call TRBD1 (5 bases). Trimming removed 2 bases at V and 10 bases at J, with 11 bases between. CDR1 SNHLY and CDR2 FYNNEI come from the germline V gene. CDR3 size: 12 residues. CDR3 sequence: CASSERQGTAFF. The CDR3 DNA follows: TGTGCCAGCAGTGAAAGGCAGGGCACAGCTTTCTTT.

The rearrangement joins TRBV27 to TRBJ1-2; a weak D match, TRBD1 (6 bases). V was pared by 5 bases and J by 8 bases, with 21 bases between. Looked up from germline, CDR1 is MNHEY and CDR2 is SMNVEV (reference sequence). The CDR3 covers 15 residues. CDR3 amino acids: CASSLLGGGGGGYTF. In DNA form, the CDR3 reads TGTGCCAGCAGTCTCCTTGGGGGGGGCGGGGGCGGCTACACCTTC.

The chain has TRBV19 and TRBJ1-2; 8 bases line up with TRBD1. Germline V CDR1 and CDR2: LNHDA, SQIVND (reference sequence). V lost 0 bases and J lost 3; bases outside the gene matches: 9. The CDR3 extends over 17 amino acids. The CDR3 DNA reads as TGTGCCAGTAGTATAGAGCGCGAGACAGGGGATCACTATGGCTACACCTTC. This sequence encodes CASSIERETGDHYGYTF.

The table lists this clone with a count of one. The chain's CDR3 is CASNPTGDNSPLHF. The CDR3 DNA follows: TGTGCCAGTAACCCGACAGGAGATAATTCACCCCTCCACTTT. V and J are TRBV19 and TRBJ1-6; perhaps TRBD1 as D (6 bases). This CDR3 spans 14 amino acids. V was shortened by 7 bases and J by 5 bases, with 12 bases between the two germline ends. Germline V gives CDR1 LNHDA, CDR2 SQIVND (reference sequence).

The chain couples TRBV7-9 to TRBJ2-1; TRBD2 might be the D (6 bases). CDR1 and CDR2 from the germline V gene are SEHNR and FQNEAQ (reference sequence). CDR3 length: 13 amino acids. Trimming pared 1 base from V and 9 bases from J, leaving 10 bases between. CDR3 nucleotide sequence: TGTGCCAGCAGCTTAGGGGGGGATGGTGAGCAGTTCTTC. This sequence encodes CASSLGGDGEQFF.

This chain links TRBV25-1 with TRBJ1-1, with D uncertain. CDR3 length: 11 residues. The germline V gene encodes CDR1 MGHDK and CDR2 SYGVNS. V lost 3 bases and J lost 11, with 10 bases in between. The CDR3 is CASSEGSGAFF. The CDR3 nucleotides are TGTGCCAGCAGTGAGGGGAGCGGTGCTTTCTTT.

CDR3 amino acids: CASSFVPGGGYTF. As DNA, the CDR3 is TGCGCCAGCAGCTTCGTTCCGGGAGGTGGCTACACCTTC. This chain uses TRBV5-1 with TRBJ1-2; the D is unclear. The germline gives CDR1 SGHRS, CDR2 YFSETQ. This CDR3 contains 13 residues. V dropped 2 bases and J dropped 7 bases, with 12 bases sitting between them.